These 17 T cell receptor beta chains originate from one sample sequenced in a study of blood T cell repertoires in COVID-19. Only in-frame clones appear in the TCRdb table, and some are missing; sequencing was by immunoSEQ multiplex PCR. The table has some 170,000 clones, roughly 89% seen once; the top ten hold 3.5% to 4%. Sequenced material: peripheral blood. The receptors derive from a woman in her sixties who had recovered from COVID-19.

The chain links TRBV6-5 to TRBJ1-1; no firm D call. Looked up from germline, CDR1 is MNHEY and CDR2 is SVGAGI. Trimming shortened V by 7 bases and J by 5 bases, and 11 bases separated the two germline ends. The CDR3 is 12 amino acids. CDR3 in DNA: TGTGCCAGCAACAGTATCGCGACTGAAGCTTTCTTT. Protein: CASNSIATEAFF.

The chain employs TRBV9 and TRBJ1-4; D perhaps matches TRBD1 (5 bases). The CDR3 covers 15 residues. With 3 bases removed from V and 1 base from J, the gap between germline ends came to 10 bases. Germline assignment: CDR1 SGDLS and CDR2 YYNGEE. The CDR3 DNA reads TGTGCCAGCAGCGGGGGCTGGGGAACTAATGAAAAACTGTTTTTT. It encodes CASSGGWGTNEKLFF.

This sequence joins TRBV3-1 (or the pseudogene TRBV3-2) and TRBJ1-5; D is unclear. CDR3 size: 15 residues. V lost 0 bases, J lost 1 base, and 7 bases lay in between. The germline V gene encodes CDR1 LGHDT and CDR2 YNNKEL (reference sequence). CDR3 in amino acids: CASSQDFVSNQPQHF. The CDR3 region has the DNA TGTGCCAGCAGCCAAGACTTCGTGAGCAATCAGCCCCAGCATTTT.

The rearrangement uses TRBV5-1 and TRBJ2-5, with D possibly being TRBD2 (6 bases). CDR1 SGHRS and CDR2 YFSETQ come from the germline V gene. Trimming removed 5 bases from V and 1 base from J, with 9 bases in between. The CDR3 totals 13 residues. The CDR3 DNA reads as TGCGCCAGCAGGACGGGACTCCAAGAGACCCAGTACTTC. Translating it yields CASRTGLQETQYF. The complete variable domain, with remaining parts taken from reference TRBV5-1 and TRBJ2-5, reads KAGVTQTPRYLIKTRGQQVTLSCSPISGHRSVSWYQQTPGQGLQFLFEYFSETQRNKGNFPGRFSGRQFSNSRSEMNVSTLELGDSALYLCASRTGLQETQYFGPGTRLLVL.

With respect to this clone: A read error may produce the germline difference seen at one junction end. CDR3 DNA: TGCGCCAGCATACTAGCGGGGGGCCAAAATAAAAAAAGTTACACAGATACGCAGTACTTT. This encodes CASILAGGQNKKSYTDTQYF. The chain uses TRBV5-1 and TRBJ2-3, with 12 bases lining up with TRBD2. CDR1 SGHRS and CDR2 YFSETQ come from the germline V gene. The CDR3 is 20 amino acids.

The CDR3 reads CASSVDGGTEAFF. The CDR3 DNA sequence: TGTGCCAGCAGCGTTGACGGGGGAACTGAAGCTTTCTTT. The chain links TRBV12-3 or TRBV12-4 to TRBJ1-1; D possibly corresponds to TRBD1 (5 bases). This CDR3 has 13 residues. V was pared by 6 bases and J by 5 bases, with 13 bases between.

The gene calls are TRBV13 and TRBJ2-3, with D uncertain. The CDR3 consists of 12 residues. Trimming stripped 3 bases from V and 5 bases from J, with 6 bases between. CDR1 and CDR2 from the germline V gene are PRHDT and FYEKMQ (reference sequence). In DNA form, the CDR3 reads TGTGCCAGCAGCTTTACGGGAGATACGCAGTATTTT. It codes for CASSFTGDTQYF.

The J gene is TRBJ1-1, the V gene TRBV11-2; D is perhaps TRBD1 (5 bases). In germline, CDR1 is SGHAT, CDR2 FQNNGV. Trimming removed 1 base from V and 0 bases from J, with 9 bases in between. This CDR3 spans 15 amino acids. As DNA, the CDR3 is TGTGCCAGCAGCTTAGGGGGCAGATTGAACACTGAAGCTTTCTTT. Encoded protein: CASSLGGRLNTEAFF.

This chain links TRBV7-3 with TRBJ2-1; 8 nucleotides match TRBD1. Germline values: CDR1 SGHTA, CDR2 FQGTGA. The CDR3 sequence is 15 residues long. Losses at the gene ends were 5 bases for V and 5 bases for J; bases not matched to a gene: 8. In DNA form, the CDR3 reads TGTGCCAGCAGCCCCCAGGTGGACAGGGACAATGAGCAGTTCTTC. Amino acid sequence: CASSPQVDRDNEQFF. Full variable domain (outside the CDR3, taken from reference TRBV7-3 and TRBJ2-1): GAGVSQTPSNKVTEKGKYVELRCDPISGHTALYWYRQSLGQGPEFLIYFQGTGAADDSGLPNDRFFAVRPEGSVSTLKIQRTERGDSAVYLCASSPQVDRDNEQFFGPGTRLTVL.

This chain joins TRBV14 and TRBJ2-7, with 8 bases fitting TRBD1. V shed 1 base and J 9 bases; nucleotides not matched to a gene: 5. The CDR3 length is 13 residues. Germline CDR1 and CDR2: SGHDN and FVKESK. CDR3 nucleotides: TGTGCCAGCAGCCAAGGGACAGGGTTGGTGCAGTACTTC. Protein: CASSQGTGLVQYF.

The rearrangement links TRBV6-5 to TRBJ2-1; 7 bases line up with TRBD2. Per germline, CDR1 MNHEY and CDR2 SVGAGI. With 0 bases clipped from V and 4 bases from J, the junction kept 6 bases outside the gene matches. The CDR3 runs to 16 residues. The CDR3: CASSYSRGVKYNEQFF. CDR3 DNA: TGTGCCAGCAGTTACTCACGGGGGGTCAAATACAATGAGCAGTTCTTC.

The rearrangement uses TRBV4-2 and TRBJ1-4, with TRBD1 matching 8 bases. Germline CDR1 and CDR2: LGHNA and YNFKEQ. Germline trimming cut 1 base from V and 11 bases from J; bases unmatched to any gene: 12. The CDR3 runs to 16 residues. The DNA for the CDR3 is TGTGCCAGCAGCCAAGGACAGGGGAGCGGCCTCTGGAAACTGTTTTTT. Residues: CASSQGQGSGLWKLFF.

The rearrangement uses TRBV10-3 and TRBJ2-7, with 9 bases fitting TRBD2. CDR3 length equals 18 residues. J gave up 0 bases and V 0 bases, and 9 bases lay outside the gene matches. Germline V gene lookup returns CDR1 ENHRY and CDR2 SYGVKD. CDR3 amino acids: CAISESRTSVSNSYEQYF. CDR3 DNA: TGTGCCATCAGTGAGTCTCGGACTAGCGTGTCAAACTCCTACGAGCAGTACTTC.

The chain is built from TRBV5-1 and TRBJ1-6; 9 bases are a match to TRBD1. J was trimmed by 8 bases and V by 7 bases; bases with no gene match: 10. The CDR3 consists of 15 residues. The germline gives CDR1 SGHRS, CDR2 YFSETQ. Here the CDR3 DNA reads TGCGCCAGCGGCCCCGATGGGACAGGGTATTCACCCCTCCACTTT. Protein: CASGPDGTGYSPLHF. Based on the CDR3 plus reference TRBV5-1 and TRBJ1-6, the full variable domain is KAGVTQTPRYLIKTRGQQVTLSCSPISGHRSVSWYQQTPGQGLQFLFEYFSETQRNKGNFPGRFSGRQFSNSRSEMNVSTLELGDSALYLCASGPDGTGYSPLHFGNGTRLTVT.

The chain employs TRBV6-5 and TRBJ1-1, with D hard to call. Trimming took 5 bases from V and 2 from J, leaving 12 bases between them. Per germline, CDR1 MNHEY and CDR2 SVGAGI. This CDR3 is built from 14 residues. CDR3 DNA: TGTGCCAGCAGTCGCGGAGGAGAAAACACTGAAGCTTTCTTT. This gives the protein CASSRGGENTEAFF.

The V gene is TRBV6-5, the J gene TRBJ2-1; 7 nucleotides line up with TRBD2. The germline V gene encodes CDR1 MNHEY and CDR2 SVGAGI. The CDR3 totals 14 residues. The ends lost 6 bases at V and 4 bases at J; junction bases unmatched: 6. In nucleotides, the CDR3 is TGTGCCAGCAGATTCGGGCGGGGGTACAATGAGCAGTTCTTC. Encoded protein: CASRFGRGYNEQFF.

This clone was counted between two and nine times. The chain employs TRBV10-1 and TRBJ2-3, with D possibly matching TRBD2 (6 bases). Germline loops: CDR1 WNHNN, CDR2 SYGVQD (reference sequence). This CDR3 comprises 14 residues. Trimming cost V 0 bases and J 4 bases, with 8 bases left between them. Here the CDR3 DNA reads TGCGCCAGCAGTGAGTCGAGCGGGTCAGATACGCAGTATTTT. Protein product: CASSESSGSDTQYF.